Presented here are 28 T cell receptor beta chains from one specimen sequenced in a study of blood T cells in healthy people across ages. A J-beta primer mix and a sample-barcoded 5' primer were used in a second PCR of about 7 to 11 cycles. TCRdb used MiXCR to reprocess the 5' RACE reads, holding one entry per CDR3 protein. The sample yields 700,000 to 950,000 distinct CDR3 sequences, roughly 60% seen once. The sequenced sample was blood. These TCRs come from a man under 40 in good health.

This clonotype was seen once. This chain joins TRBV5-1 and TRBJ2-1; the D is unclear. The DNA end lines up better with TRBJ2-7; the J call may be wrong. Germline lookup yields CDR1 SGHRS and CDR2 YFSETQ. The CDR3 is made up of 12 amino acids. The CDR3 is CASGRSYNEQYF. Written as DNA, the CDR3 is TGCGCCAGCGGTCGGTCCTACAATGAGCAGTACTTC.

This clonotype came up once. V is TRBV2 and J is TRBJ2-5; tentative D call: TRBD1 (5 bases). Judging by the DNA end, TRBJ2-7 fits better; the J call may be wrong. The germline V gene encodes CDR1 SNHLY and CDR2 FYNNEI. This CDR3 is 11 amino acids long. The CDR3, as DNA: TGTGCCAGCAGTGGGACACCCGAGCAGTACTTC. It codes for CASSGTPEQYF.

The chain combines TRBV5-1 with TRBJ1-1; D possibly corresponds to TRBD1 (6 bases). The CDR3 extends over 15 amino acids. The V and J ends lost 4 bases and 3 bases respectively, with 16 bases between them. CDR1 is SGHRS, CDR2 YFSETQ, per germline. The CDR3 bases are TGCGCCAGCAGCGGAGGAACAGGGTCGGACACTGAAGCTTTCTTT. The encoded protein is CASSGGTGSDTEAFF.

The chain links TRBV4-2 to TRBJ2-5; 11 bases are shared with TRBD2. This CDR3 region has 15 residues. The junction had 8 bases not matched to a gene; V was cut back by 7 bases and J by 4 bases. Germline-derived CDR1 and CDR2 are LGHNA and YNFKEQ. CDR3 loop: CASNQDTSGGETQYF. The CDR3, as DNA: TGTGCCAGCAACCAGGACACTAGCGGGGGAGAGACCCAGTACTTC.

This clonotype was observed a handful of times. The V gene is TRBV12-5, the J gene TRBJ2-2, with TRBD2 identical over 8 bases. V was pared by 9 bases and J by 1 base, with 4 bases of the junction left unmatched. The length of the CDR3 is 14 residues. The germline V gene has CDR1 LGHNT and CDR2 FRNRAP. The DNA for the CDR3 is TGTGCTAGCAGGAGCGGGGGGAACACCGGGGAGCTGTTTTTT. The encoded protein is CASRSGGNTGELFF.

The V gene is TRBV14, the J gene TRBJ2-6, with D perhaps matching TRBD1 (6 bases). Looked up from germline, CDR1 is SGHDN and CDR2 is FVKESK. V was shortened by 0 bases and J by 2 bases, with 14 bases between the two germline ends. The CDR3 has 18 residues. The CDR3 sequence is CASSQDRLGAPGANVLTF. The CDR3 DNA reads as TGTGCCAGCAGCCAAGATAGATTGGGGGCGCCTGGGGCCAACGTCCTGACTTTC.

The chain links TRBV23-1 to TRBJ2-4, with 8 bases that match TRBD1. TRBJ2-7 matches the DNA end more closely, so the J call is doubtful. TRBV23-1 is placed among ORFs of uncertain function. The CDR3 consists of 16 residues. CDR3 protein: CASSWSRQGPTYEQYF. DNA for the CDR3: TGCGCCAGCAGTTGGTCTCGACAGGGGCCAACCTACGAGCAGTACTTC.

This chain joins TRBV7-2 and TRBJ2-5; D might be TRBD2 (5 bases). The germline V gene has CDR1 SGHTA and CDR2 FQGNSA. CDR3 size: 13 residues. Trimming took off 3 bases at V and 5 bases at J, with 10 bases between the two ends. CDR3 DNA sequence: TGTGCCAGCAGCTTTAGTACTAGGGAGACCCAGTACTTC. This encodes CASSFSTRETQYF.

This chain connects TRBV7-2 to TRBJ1-5; unclear D gene. This CDR3 is 14 amino acids long. Between the trimmed V and J ends, which lost 5 bases and 4 bases, there was a span of 12 bases. Germline CDR1 is SGHTA and CDR2 is FQGNSA. The CDR3 reads CASSRSPRNQPQHF. The DNA for the CDR3 is TGTGCCAGCAGCCGCTCGCCCCGGAATCAGCCCCAGCATTTT.

To note about this clonotype: A much more abundant neighbour one base away suggests this may be a read error. This rearrangement joins TRBV11-2 to TRBJ2-7, with D perhaps given as TRBD1 or TRBD2 (5 bases each). Germline lookup yields CDR1 SGHAT and CDR2 FQNNGV. This CDR3 region has 12 residues. The V end was cut by 5 bases, the J end by 13 bases, with 18 bases between. The CDR3 is CASSRGRETHYF. The CDR3 region has the DNA TGTGCCAGCAGCCGCGGCAGGGAGACCCACTACTTC.

The chain joins TRBV2 to TRBJ2-6; 8 nucleotides align to TRBD1. V shed 5 bases, J shed 8 bases, and the junction held 11 bases outside the gene matches. This CDR3 has 16 residues. CDR1 and CDR2 (germline): SNHLY, FYNNEI. The CDR3 nucleotides are TGTGCCAGCAGTCCCCAGGGGGCTCACCCATCCAACGTCCTGACTTTC. It is translated as CASSPQGAHPSNVLTF.

This clonotype was counted between two and nine times. The chain carries TRBV9 and TRBJ2-4; D is possibly TRBD1 (5 bases). Near its end, the DNA agrees better with TRBJ2-7, so the J call may be wrong. The CDR3 covers 14 residues. Germline V gene data show CDR1 as SGDLS and CDR2 as YYNGEE. The CDR3 region has the DNA TGTGCCAGCAGCGTAGGGTCAGGGCACTCCGAGCAGTACTTC. It yields the protein CASSVGSGHSEQYF.

This chain connects TRBV29-1 to TRBJ2-1; either TRBD1 or TRBD2 may supply D (5 bases each). Trimming left V 5 bases short and J 1 base short, with 33 bases between. The germline CDR1 and CDR2 sequences are SQVTM and ANQGSEA. The CDR3 consists of 21 residues. CDR3 bases: TGCAGCGTTAGAAGGGGTGAGGTGTTAGAGGGGATAATGGGGTCCTACAATGAGCAGTTCTTC. Translating it yields CSVRRGEVLEGIMGSYNEQFF.

This clonotype was counted once. J is TRBJ2-1 and V is TRBV6-5, with D possibly TRBD2 on 5 matching bases. This CDR3 region has 12 residues. CDR1 and CDR2 from the germline V gene are MNHEY and SVGAGI. V was shortened by 5 bases and J by 7 bases, with 9 bases between the two germline ends. This CDR3 is CASSGLRNEQFF. The CDR3 DNA reads as TGTGCCAGCAGTGGACTTAGGAATGAGCAGTTCTTC.

This clonotype has just one count. The V and J genes are TRBV25-1 and TRBJ1-1, with TRBD1 as a possible D gene (5 bases). The V end was cut by 7 bases, the J end by 0 bases, with 12 bases between. Germline V lookup: CDR1 MGHDK, CDR2 SYGVNS. The CDR3 consists of 14 residues. The CDR3 nucleotides are TGTGCCAGCAACCCGTCGGGGGTGAACACTGAAGCTTTCTTT. Encoded protein: CASNPSGVNTEAFF. Looking up the rest from reference TRBV25-1 and TRBJ1-1 gives the full variable domain: EADIYQTPRYLVIGTGKKITLECSQTMGHDKMYWYQQDPGMELHLIHYSYGVNSTEKGDLSSESTVSRIRTEHFPLTLESARPSHTSQYLCASNPSGVNTEAFFGQGTRLTVV.

CDR3 DNA: TGTGCCAGCAGCGCCGTCGCCTATACAGGGTCCCTTTACAATGAGCAGTTCTTC. It encodes CASSAVAYTGSLYNEQFF. V is TRBV11-2 and J is TRBJ2-1, with D tentatively TRBD1 (6 bases). This CDR3 region has 18 residues. With 5 bases removed from V and 4 bases from J, the gap between germline ends came to 24 bases. Germline loops: CDR1 SGHAT, CDR2 FQNNGV.

V gene TRBV20-1 combines with J gene TRBJ2-3; 7 bases agree with TRBD1. The CDR3 is made up of 15 amino acids. V gave up 3 bases and J gave up 3 bases; unmatched junction bases: 9. Germline V gene lookup returns CDR1 DFQATT and CDR2 SNEGSKA (reference sequence). CDR3 in DNA: TGCAGTGCTAGTCGGTTGTCAGGGGGAACAGATACGCAGTATTTT. Its protein product is CSASRLSGGTDTQYF.

Points on this clonotype: Compared with germline, one end of the junction differs, possibly owing to a read error. This chain connects TRBV7-8 to TRBJ2-1, with 8 bases fitting TRBD1. The tail of the sequence fits TRBJ2-7 better, so the J call may be wrong. This CDR3 has 13 residues. Germline V lookup: CDR1 SGHVS, CDR2 FQNEAQ. The CDR3 is CAGSLDRGHEQYF. The CDR3 DNA sequence: TGTGCCGGCAGCTTAGACAGGGGCCACGAGCAGTACTTC.

The rearrangement joins TRBV19 to TRBJ1-2; unclear D gene. V gave up 8 bases and J gave up 4 bases, with 17 bases separating them. The length of the CDR3 is 14 residues. Germline CDR1 is LNHDA and CDR2 is SQIVND (reference sequence). CDR3 DNA: TGTGCCAGTCTCCTCAGTGGGATAAGCTATGGCTACACCTTC. It codes for CASLLSGISYGYTF.

This clonotype has a handful of counts. As DNA, the CDR3 is TGTGCCAGCAGCTTAGTGGGCGGAACATCCCTGTACGAGCAGTACTTC. Translating gives CASSLVGGTSLYEQYF. The J gene is TRBJ2-4, the V gene TRBV7-2; no firm D call. The J call could be wrong; TRBJ2-7 is a better fit for the DNA end. Per the germline V gene, CDR1 is SGHTA and CDR2 is FQGNSA. The CDR3 contains 16 residues.

V is TRBV20-1 and J is TRBJ2-1; D may be TRBD1 or TRBD2 (5 bases each). With 7 bases removed from V and 7 bases from J, the gap between germline ends came to 14 bases. This CDR3 region has 12 residues. Germline lookup yields CDR1 DFQATT and CDR2 SNEGSKA (reference sequence). CDR3 sequence: CSVPGQPNEQFF. The CDR3 DNA reads as TGCAGTGTCCCGGGGCAGCCAAATGAGCAGTTCTTC.

This clonotype showed up just a few times. The V and J genes are TRBV7-2 and TRBJ2-4; no clear D gene. The DNA end lines up better with TRBJ2-7; the J call may be wrong. The CDR3 covers 13 residues. Germline CDR1 reads SGHTA; CDR2 reads FQGNSA. The CDR3, as DNA: TGTGCCAGCAGCTTAACTTATCTTCGCGAGCAGTACTTC. Residues: CASSLTYLREQYF.

This clonotype appeared a few times. The V and J genes are TRBV11-2 and TRBJ2-3, with D unclear. This CDR3 has 12 amino acids. Trimming removed 3 bases at V and 6 bases at J, with 7 bases between. CDR1 and CDR2 (germline): SGHAT, FQNNGV. CDR3: CASSFGWDTQYF. The CDR3 DNA sequence: TGTGCCAGCAGCTTTGGTTGGGATACGCAGTATTTT.

For the CDR3, the DNA is TGTGCCAGCAGTTTAGGCATCTCTGGGGCCAACGTCCTGACTTTC. It translates to CASSLGISGANVLTF. The chain couples TRBV12-3 or TRBV12-4 to TRBJ2-6; D is undetermined. The CDR3 sequence is 15 residues long. With 1 base removed from V and 0 bases from J, the gap between germline ends came to 4 bases.

For this clonotype: A much larger clone sits a single nucleotide away, making a read error possible. The chain has TRBV10-3 and TRBJ2-6; TRBD1 is a possible D gene (5 bases). Germline V CDR1 and CDR2: ENHRY, SYGVKD. CDR3 size: 13 residues. The CDR3 DNA sequence: TGTGCCATCTGGTGGGCTGGGGCCAACGCCCTGACTTTC. Translated, it gives CAIWWAGANALTF.

The CDR3 coding sequence is TGTGCCAGCAGTTTCACCGGGACAGGGGGTTACACAGATACGCAGTATTTT. This codes for CASSFTGTGGYTDTQYF. V is TRBV12-3 or TRBV12-4 and J is TRBJ2-3; 11 nucleotides align to TRBD1. The trim removed 3 bases at V and 2 bases at J, leaving 7 bases unmatched. There are 17 residues in the CDR3.

This chain uses TRBV9 with TRBJ2-7, with 7 bases that match TRBD2. Judging by the DNA end, TRBJ2-5 fits better; the J call may be wrong. Germline-derived CDR1 and CDR2 are SGDLS and YYNGEE. There are 15 residues in the CDR3. The CDR3 DNA reads as TGTGCCAGCAGCGGGGGAGGGGTGTATGGAGAGACCCAGTACTTC. Its protein product is CASSGGGVYGETQYF.

A note on this clonotype: Just one base apart from a much larger clone, this may be a read error. This rearrangement joins TRBV11-2 to TRBJ2-7; 8 bases are a match to TRBD2. The CDR3 runs 16 residues. CDR1 is SGHAT and CDR2 is FQNNGV in the germline V gene. The CDR3 region is CASSLGRGSGAYERYF. In DNA, the CDR3 is TGTGCCAGCAGCTTAGGTCGGGGTAGCGGGGCCTACGAGCGGTACTTC. Full variable domain (outside the CDR3, taken from reference TRBV11-2 and TRBJ2-7): EAGVAQSPRYKIIEKRQSVAFWCNPISGHATLYWYQQILGQGPKLLIQFQNNGVVDDSQLPKDRFSAERLKGVDSTLKIQPAKLEDSAVYLCASSLGRGSGAYERYFGPGTRLTVT.